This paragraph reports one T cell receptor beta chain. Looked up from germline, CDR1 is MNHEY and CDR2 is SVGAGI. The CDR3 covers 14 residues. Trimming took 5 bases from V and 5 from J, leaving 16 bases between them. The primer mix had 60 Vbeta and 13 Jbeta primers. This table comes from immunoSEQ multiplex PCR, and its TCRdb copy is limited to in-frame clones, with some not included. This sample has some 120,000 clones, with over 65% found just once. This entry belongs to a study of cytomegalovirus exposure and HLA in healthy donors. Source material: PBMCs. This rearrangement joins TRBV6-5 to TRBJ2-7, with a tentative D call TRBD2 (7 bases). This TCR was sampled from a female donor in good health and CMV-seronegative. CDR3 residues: CASSPGGVFHEQYF. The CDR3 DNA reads TGTGCCAGCAGTCCGGGGGGCGTGTTCCACGAGCAGTACTTC.